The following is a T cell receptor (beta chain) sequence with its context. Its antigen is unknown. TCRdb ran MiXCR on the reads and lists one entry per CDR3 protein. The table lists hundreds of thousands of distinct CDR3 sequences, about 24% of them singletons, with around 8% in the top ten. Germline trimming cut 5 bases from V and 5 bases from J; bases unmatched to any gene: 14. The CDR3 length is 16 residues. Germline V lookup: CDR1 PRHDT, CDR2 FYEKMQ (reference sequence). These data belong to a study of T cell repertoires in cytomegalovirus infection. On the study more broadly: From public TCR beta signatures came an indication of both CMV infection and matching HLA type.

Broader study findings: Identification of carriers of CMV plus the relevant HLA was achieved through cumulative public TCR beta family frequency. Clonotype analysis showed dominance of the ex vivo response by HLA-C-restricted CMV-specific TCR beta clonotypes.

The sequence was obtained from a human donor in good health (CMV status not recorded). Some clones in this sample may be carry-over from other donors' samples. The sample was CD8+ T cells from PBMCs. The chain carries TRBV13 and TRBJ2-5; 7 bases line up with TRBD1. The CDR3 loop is CASSPPTGKNWETQYF. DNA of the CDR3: TGTGCCAGCAGCCCACCGACAGGGAAAAATTGGGAGACCCAGTACTTC.